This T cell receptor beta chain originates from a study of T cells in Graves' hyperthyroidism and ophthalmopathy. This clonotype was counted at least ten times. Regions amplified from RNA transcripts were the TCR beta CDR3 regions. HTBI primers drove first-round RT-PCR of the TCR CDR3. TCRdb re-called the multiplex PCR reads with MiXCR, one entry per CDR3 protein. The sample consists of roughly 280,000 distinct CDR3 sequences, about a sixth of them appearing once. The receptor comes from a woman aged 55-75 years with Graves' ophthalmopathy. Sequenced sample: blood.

For the CDR3, the DNA is TGCAGCGTTGATCGGGGGGGGGAAGATACGCAGTATTTT. It translates to CSVDRGGEDTQYF. This chain links TRBV29-1 with TRBJ2-3, with 8 nucleotides matching TRBD2. This CDR3 has 13 amino acids. Trimming removed 3 bases from V and 5 bases from J; junction bases left unmatched: 4. CDR1 and CDR2 from the germline V gene are SQVTM and ANQGSEA.